This T cell receptor (beta chain) emerged from a study of T cell responses to AZD1222 COVID-19 vaccine. This clone is a singleton in its sample. As yet, its antigen is unknown. Here immunoSEQ multiplex PCR was the method, and the copy in TCRdb shows in-frame clones only, minus some. Among around 200,000 clones listed, about 86% were seen once. Study-wide points: It should be noted that donors were predominantly white British and more often female, and clonal diversity was possibly underestimated. Only a handful of people who got AZD1222 tested seropositive at baseline. Spike was spanned by vaccine-associated CD4 TCRs, with dominance at 160-218 and 743-854. Without day 14 samples, only post-peak T cell repertoires were studied.

Trimming shortened V by 7 bases and J by 0 bases, and 6 bases separated the two germline ends. There are 12 residues in the CDR3. The sequence derives from an adult in good health. The J gene is TRBJ1-1, the V gene TRBV12-3 or TRBV12-4; D not certain. The sequenced sample was peripheral blood, obtained on day 0 of AZD1222 vaccination. CDR3: CASTHMNTEAFF. CDR3 bases: TGTGCCAGCACCCACATGAACACTGAAGCTTTCTTT.